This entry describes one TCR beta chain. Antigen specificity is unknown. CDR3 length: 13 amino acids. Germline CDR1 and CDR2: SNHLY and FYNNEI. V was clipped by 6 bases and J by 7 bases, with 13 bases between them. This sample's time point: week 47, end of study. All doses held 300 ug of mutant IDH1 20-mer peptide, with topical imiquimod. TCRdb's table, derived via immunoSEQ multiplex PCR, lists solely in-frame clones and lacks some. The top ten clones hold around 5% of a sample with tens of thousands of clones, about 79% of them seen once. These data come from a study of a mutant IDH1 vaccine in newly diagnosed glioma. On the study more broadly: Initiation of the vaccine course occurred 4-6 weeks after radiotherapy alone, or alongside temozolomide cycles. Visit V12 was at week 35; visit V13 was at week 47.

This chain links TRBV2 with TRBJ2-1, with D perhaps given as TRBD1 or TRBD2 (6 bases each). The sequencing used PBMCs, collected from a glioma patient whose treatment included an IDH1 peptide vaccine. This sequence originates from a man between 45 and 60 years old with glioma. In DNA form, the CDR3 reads TGTGCCAGCAGCGGGGGCCTGAATAATGAGCAGTTCTTC. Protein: CASSGGLNNEQFF.